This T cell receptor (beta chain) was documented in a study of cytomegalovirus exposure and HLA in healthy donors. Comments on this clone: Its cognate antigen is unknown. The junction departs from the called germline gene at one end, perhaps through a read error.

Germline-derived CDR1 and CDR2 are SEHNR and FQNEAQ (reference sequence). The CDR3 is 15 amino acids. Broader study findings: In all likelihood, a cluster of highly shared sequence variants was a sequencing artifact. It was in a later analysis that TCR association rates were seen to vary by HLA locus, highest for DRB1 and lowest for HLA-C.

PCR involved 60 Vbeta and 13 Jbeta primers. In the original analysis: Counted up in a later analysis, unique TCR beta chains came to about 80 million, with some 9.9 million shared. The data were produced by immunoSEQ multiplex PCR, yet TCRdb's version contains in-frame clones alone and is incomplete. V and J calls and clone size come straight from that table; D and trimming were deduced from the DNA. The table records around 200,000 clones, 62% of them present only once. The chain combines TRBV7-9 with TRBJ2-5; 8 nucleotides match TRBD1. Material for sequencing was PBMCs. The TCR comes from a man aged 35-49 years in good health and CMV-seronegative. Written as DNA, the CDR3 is TGTTCCAGCAGCTCCCCCGGACAGGGATTAGAGACCCAGTACTTC. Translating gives CSSSSPGQGLETQYF.